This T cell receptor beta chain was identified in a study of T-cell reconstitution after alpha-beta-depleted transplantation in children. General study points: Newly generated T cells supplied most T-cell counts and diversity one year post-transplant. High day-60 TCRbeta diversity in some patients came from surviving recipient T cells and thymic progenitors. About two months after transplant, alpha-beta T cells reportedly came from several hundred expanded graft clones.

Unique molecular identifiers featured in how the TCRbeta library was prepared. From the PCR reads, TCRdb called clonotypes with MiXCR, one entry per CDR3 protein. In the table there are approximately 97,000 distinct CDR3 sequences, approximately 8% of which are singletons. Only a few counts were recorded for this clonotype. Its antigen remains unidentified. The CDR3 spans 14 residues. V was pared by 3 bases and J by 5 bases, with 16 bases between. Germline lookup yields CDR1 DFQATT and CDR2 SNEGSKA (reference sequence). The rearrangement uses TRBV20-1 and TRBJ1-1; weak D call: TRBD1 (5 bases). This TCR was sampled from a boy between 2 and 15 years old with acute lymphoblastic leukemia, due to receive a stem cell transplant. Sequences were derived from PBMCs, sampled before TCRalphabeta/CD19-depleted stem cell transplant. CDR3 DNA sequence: TGCAGTGCTAGCGGGGGAATGGGTAGGACTGAAGCTTTCTTT. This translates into CSASGGMGRTEAFF.